This paragraph covers one T cell receptor beta chain sequence. Its antigen is still unknown. Regarding time point: sample taken at primary tumor resection. Each CDR3 protein gets one entry after TCRdb re-called the 5' RACE reads with MiXCR. This sample has some 80,000 distinct CDR3 sequences, with 7% to 9% found just once. These data come from a study of spatial heterogeneity in lung cancer. Study background: Raw reads showed each unique TCR and UMI combination turning up more than ten times on average. The study, taken as a whole, reports: Circulating ubiquitous expanded tumor TCRs were observed more frequently at resection than at follow-up.

Trimming shortened V by 5 bases and J by 0 bases, and 14 bases separated the two germline ends. Germline CDR1 MNHEY, CDR2 SMNVEV (reference sequence). There are 16 residues in the CDR3. The sequencing used PBMCs, collected at surgery. This chain connects TRBV27 to TRBJ1-3; the D is unclear. The source is a male donor with early-stage non-small cell lung cancer. The CDR3 coding sequence is TGTGCCAGCAGTGCCCACCTCTTTAGCTCTGGAAACACCATATATTTT. It translates to CASSAHLFSSGNTIYF.